The entry below describes one TCR beta chain. These data come from a study of human T cells and chemical hapten exposure. TCRdb processed the RACE reads anew with MiXCR; each CDR3 protein has one entry. Here the sample spans tens of thousands of distinct CDR3 sequences, around 9.8% being singletons. Stated time point: patch test 1, 2 weeks after DPC sensitization. As to treatment: therapeutic diphenylcyclopropenone sensitization with weekly scalp DPC. Germline V CDR1 and CDR2: KGHDR, SFDVKD. Trimming cost V 1 base and J 3 bases, with 9 bases left between them. CDR3 length equals 15 residues. This specimen consisted of whole blood, obtained in connection with sensitization to the hapten diphenylcyclopropenone (DPC). The rearrangement links TRBV24-1 to TRBJ1-5; no reliable D call. The sequence was obtained from a woman aged 40 to 50 with alopecia areata. Some clones in this sample may be carry-over from other donors' samples. CDR3 nucleotide sequence: TGTGCCACCAGTGATTTTAAGATTTCCAATCAGCCCCAGCATTTT. Its translation is CATSDFKISNQPQHF.